Listed below are T cell receptor beta chains from one sample, sequenced in a study of early T cells in non-severe SARS-CoV-2 infection. TCRdb redid the calling of the 5' RACE reads with MiXCR, one entry per CDR3 protein. The repertoire holds some 66,000 distinct CDR3 sequences, with approximately 8.3% as singletons. The specimen was whole blood. The receptors were gathered from an adult who was a healthcare worker with PCR-confirmed SARS-CoV-2 infection or an uninfected control (not recorded which). Each CDR3 is given with its conserved first and last residue. The order of the fields is clone size, J gene, V gene, CDR3 length, D gene, CDR3 protein, CDR3 DNA. The D gene is left open where the match is weak. Only part of the rows carry a size: once, few, many, or a class if the clone is expanded.

.,TRBJ1-2,TRBV7-9,12,.,CASSDDRYGYTF,TGTGCCAGCAGCGATGACAGATATGGCTACACCTTC
few,TRBJ2-5,TRBV9,15,.,CASSAGEGRSETQYF,TGTGCCAGCAGCGCCGGTGAGGGGCGGTCAGAGACCCAGTACTTC
.,TRBJ2-7,TRBV6-5,14,.,CASSRLGSNYEQYF,TGTGCCAGCAGCCGCCTAGGAAGTAACTACGAGCAGTACTTC
few,TRBJ2-3,TRBV13,15,.,CASSWAWRGTDTQYF,TGTGCCAGCAGCTGGGCATGGCGGGGCACAGATACGCAGTATTTT
few,TRBJ2-1,TRBV29-1,15,TRBD2,CSVAGVAGAHNEQFF,TGCAGCGTTGCAGGAGTAGCGGGAGCCCACAATGAGCAGTTCTTC
.,TRBJ2-2,TRBV5-6,16,.,CASGVREWTNTGELFF,TGTGCCAGCGGGGTCCGGGAGTGGACGAACACCGGGGAGCTGTTTTTT
many,TRBJ2-1,TRBV2,15,TRBD2,CASSVSGSSYNEQFF,TGTGCCAGCAGCGTTAGCGGGAGCTCCTACAATGAGCAGTTCTTC
many,TRBJ2-6,TRBV5-1,14,.,CASSLAAGANVLTF,TGCGCCAGCAGCTTGGCGGCTGGGGCCAACGTCCTGACTTTC
many,TRBJ1-6,TRBV15,15,TRBD1,CATSGDRGGFSPLHF,TGTGCCACCAGCGGCGACAGGGGAGGATTTTCACCCCTCCACTTT
many,TRBJ1-2,TRBV12-3/TRBV12-4,14,TRBD1,CASSSRDRGYGYTF,TGTGCCAGCAGTTCGCGGGACAGGGGCTATGGCTACACCTTC
.,TRBJ1-5,TRBV12-3/TRBV12-4,13,.,CASSLGQQQPQHF,TGTGCCAGCAGTTTAGGCCAACAACAGCCCCAGCATTTT
many,TRBJ2-3,TRBV7-3,15,.,CASSQDGSEGDTQYF,TGTGCCAGCAGCCAAGACGGCTCCGAGGGGGATACGCAGTATTTT
.,TRBJ2-3,TRBV29-1,15,TRBD2,CSVGRTSGSGDTQYF,TGCAGCGTTGGCCGGACTAGCGGGAGTGGAGATACGCAGTATTTT
many,TRBJ2-7,TRBV7-9,11,.,CASSFTSEQYF,TGTGCCAGCAGCTTTACCTCCGAGCAGTACTTC
many,TRBJ2-7,TRBV25-1,15,TRBD1,CASSEGNRGRYEQYF,TGTGCCAGCAGTGAAGGAAACAGGGGAAGGTACGAGCAGTACTTC
many,TRBJ2-2,TRBV5-1,11,.,CASSFNGELFF,TGCGCCAGCAGCTTCAACGGGGAGCTGTTTTTT
.,TRBJ2-2,TRBV7-6,14,TRBD1,CATQARGKAGELFF,TGTGCCACCCAAGCCAGGGGGAAGGCCGGGGAGCTGTTTTTT
few,TRBJ2-3,TRBV15,14,.,CATSRGSPTDTQYF,TGTGCCACCAGCCGCGGGTCCCCCACAGATACGCAGTATTTT
few,TRBJ2-7,TRBV6-2/TRBV6-3,15,.,CASRTFRGRAYEQYF,TGTGCCAGCAGGACTTTTCGAGGACGGGCCTACGAGCAGTACTTC
few,TRBJ2-3,TRBV19,15,TRBD2,CARGLTSDSTDTQYF,TGTGCCAGGGGGTTAACTAGCGACTCCACAGATACGCAGTATTTT